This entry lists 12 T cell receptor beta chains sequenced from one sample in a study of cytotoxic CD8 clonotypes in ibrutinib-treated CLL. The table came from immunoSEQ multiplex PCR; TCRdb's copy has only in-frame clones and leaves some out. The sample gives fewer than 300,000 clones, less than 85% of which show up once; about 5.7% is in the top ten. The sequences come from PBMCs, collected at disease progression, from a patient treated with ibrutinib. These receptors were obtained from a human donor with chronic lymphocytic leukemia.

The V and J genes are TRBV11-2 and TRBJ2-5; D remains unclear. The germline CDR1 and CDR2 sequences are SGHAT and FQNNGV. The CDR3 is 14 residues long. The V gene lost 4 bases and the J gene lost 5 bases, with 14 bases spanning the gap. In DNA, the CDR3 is TGTGCCAGCAGCTCTACATCCCTGAAGGAGACCCAGTACTTC. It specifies CASSSTSLKETQYF.

CDR3 sequence (DNA): TGTGCCAGCAGCGTAGAATTGAGGGGGGCGCCTGGAAACACCATATATTTT. Translated: CASSVELRGAPGNTIYF. V is TRBV9 and J is TRBJ1-3; a possible D gene is TRBD1 (6 bases). The germline gives CDR1 SGDLS, CDR2 YYNGEE. The CDR3 extends over 17 amino acids. V was shortened by 0 bases and J by 2 bases, with 15 bases between the two germline ends.

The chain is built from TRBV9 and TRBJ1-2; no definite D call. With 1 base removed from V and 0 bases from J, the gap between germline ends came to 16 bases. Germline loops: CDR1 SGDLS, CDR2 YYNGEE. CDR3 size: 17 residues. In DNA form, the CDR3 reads TGTGCCAGCAGCGTATTCCAGGTCCCCTTCTCTAACTATGGCTACACCTTC. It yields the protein CASSVFQVPFSNYGYTF.

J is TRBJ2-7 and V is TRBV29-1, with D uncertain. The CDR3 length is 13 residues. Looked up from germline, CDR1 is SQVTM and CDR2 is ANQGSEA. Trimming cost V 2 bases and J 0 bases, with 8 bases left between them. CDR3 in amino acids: CSVESDGSYEQYF. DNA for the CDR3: TGCAGCGTTGAAAGCGACGGCTCCTACGAGCAGTACTTC.

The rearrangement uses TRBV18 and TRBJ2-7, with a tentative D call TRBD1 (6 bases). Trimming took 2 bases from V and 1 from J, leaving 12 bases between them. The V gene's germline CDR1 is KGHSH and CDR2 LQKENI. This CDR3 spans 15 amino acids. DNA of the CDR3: TGTGCCAGCTCACCAATTTCGACAGGATCCTACGAGCAGTACTTC. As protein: CASSPISTGSYEQYF.

CDR3 sequence: CASSLEVGQHPPNYGYTF. CDR3 nucleotides: TGTGCCAGCAGCTTAGAGGTGGGACAGCATCCTCCTAACTATGGCTACACCTTC. This sequence joins TRBV11-2 and TRBJ1-2, with 7 bases that match TRBD1. The V gene's germline CDR1 is SGHAT and CDR2 FQNNGV. The V segment lost 0 bases and the J segment 0 bases; nucleotides outside the gene matches: 10. The length of the CDR3 is 18 residues.

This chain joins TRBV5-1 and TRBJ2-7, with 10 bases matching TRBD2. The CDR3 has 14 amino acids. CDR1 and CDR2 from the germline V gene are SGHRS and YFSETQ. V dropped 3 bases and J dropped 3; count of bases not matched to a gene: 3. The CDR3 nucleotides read TGCGCCAGCAGCTCGGGACTAGCGATCTACGAGCAGTACTTC. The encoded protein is CASSSGLAIYEQYF.

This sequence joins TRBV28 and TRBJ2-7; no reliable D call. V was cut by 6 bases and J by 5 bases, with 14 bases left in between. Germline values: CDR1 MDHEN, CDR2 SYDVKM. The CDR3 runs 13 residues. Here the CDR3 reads CASRPGRLNEQYF. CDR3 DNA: TGTGCCAGCAGGCCTGGTCGGTTGAACGAGCAGTACTTC. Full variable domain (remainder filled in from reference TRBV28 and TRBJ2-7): DVKVTQSSRYLVKRTGEKVFLECVQDMDHENMFWYRQDPGLGLRLIYFSYDVKMKEKGDIPEGYSVSREKKERFSLILESASTNQTSMYLCASRPGRLNEQYFGPGTRLTVT.

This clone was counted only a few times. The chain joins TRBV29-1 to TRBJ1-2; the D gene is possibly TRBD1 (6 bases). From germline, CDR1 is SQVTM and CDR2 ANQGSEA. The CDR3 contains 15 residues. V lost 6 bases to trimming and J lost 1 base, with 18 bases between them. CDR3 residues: CSVPGTGKLNYGYTF. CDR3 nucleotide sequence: TGCAGCGTCCCAGGAACAGGGAAACTTAACTATGGCTACACCTTC.

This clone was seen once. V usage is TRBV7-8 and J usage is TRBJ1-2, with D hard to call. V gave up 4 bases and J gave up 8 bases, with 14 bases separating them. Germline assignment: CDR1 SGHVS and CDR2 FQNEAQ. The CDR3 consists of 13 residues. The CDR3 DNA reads TGTGCCAGCAGCTCTCGGGGAGGGAAGGGCTACACCTTC. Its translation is CASSSRGGKGYTF.

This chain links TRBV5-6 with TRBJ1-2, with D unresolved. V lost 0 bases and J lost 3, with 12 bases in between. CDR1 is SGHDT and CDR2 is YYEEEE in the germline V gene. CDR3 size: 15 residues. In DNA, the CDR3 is TGTGCCAGCAGCTTGGGTGACCTAAATTACTATGGCTACACCTTC. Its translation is CASSLGDLNYYGYTF.

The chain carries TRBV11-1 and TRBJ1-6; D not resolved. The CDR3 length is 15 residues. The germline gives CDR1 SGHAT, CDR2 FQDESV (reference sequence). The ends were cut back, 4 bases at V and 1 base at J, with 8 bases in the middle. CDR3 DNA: TGTGCCAGCAGCTCCTCCGGTTCCTATAATTCACCCCTCCACTTT. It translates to CASSSSGSYNSPLHF.